One T cell receptor beta chain is described in this entry. Its specificity is unknown. Trimming stripped 3 bases from V and 11 bases from J, with 14 bases between. The germline CDR1 and CDR2 sequences are SGHRS and YFSETQ. The CDR3 totals 12 residues. This entry belongs to a study of OX40 agonist ivuxolimab in advanced cancers. Study-wide context: Intravenous ivuxolimab was administered to patients every 2 weeks at 0.01 to 10 mg/kg. Partial responses were achieved by three patients: one hepatocellular carcinoma, two cutaneous melanoma.

General study results and limits: The specificity for antigen of the expanded peripheral T cells was not determined. At doses 0.1 to 3.0 mg/kg, CD4+ and CD8+ clones expanded.

The method was immunoSEQ multiplex PCR; TCRdb's version includes in-frame clones alone and lacks a portion of them. The sample includes about 73,000 clones, around nine tenths of them seen just once. V is TRBV5-1 and J is TRBJ1-1; TRBD1 might be the D (5 bases). Sequencing used CD4+ or CD8+ T cells sorted from blood, obtained in a trial of the OX40 agonist ivuxolimab. The clonotype was recovered from an adult with an advanced solid tumor such as melanoma, head and neck, liver or kidney cancer. Written as DNA, the CDR3 is TGCGCCAGCAGCTCGGACGGAAAGGGGGCTTTCTTT. It encodes CASSSDGKGAFF.